A selection of T cell receptor beta chains follows, all from one sample in a study of blood T cell repertoires in COVID-19. Method: immunoSEQ multiplex PCR; TCRdb's copy keeps in-frame clones and lacks some. This table has 470,000 or so clones, around 89% appearing once. Sequencing input: peripheral blood. Source of these receptors: a woman aged 25-40 years with acute or convalescent COVID-19. Each CDR3 is given with its conserved first and last residue. The D gene is left open where the match is weak. Where a row states a size, it is once, few, many or the class of an expanded clone; other rows omit it.

clone size: .; D gene: TRBD2; V gene: TRBV5-5; J gene: TRBJ2-1; CDR3 DNA: TGTGCCAGCAGCGCATCCGGGACTAGCGGGGGGGCCTCCTACAATGAGCAGTTCTTC; CDR3 protein: CASSASGTSGGASYNEQFF
clone size: .; D gene: .; V gene: TRBV29-1; J gene: TRBJ2-1; CDR3 DNA: TGCAGCGTTGAAACGGGGGAGGGAGGGGGAGTAAATGAGCAGTTCTTC; CDR3 protein: CSVETGEGGGVNEQFF
clone size: .; D gene: .; V gene: TRBV11-2; J gene: TRBJ1-2; CDR3 DNA: TGTGCCAGCAGCTTAGGCGGGGGGGGATTTTATGGCTACACCTTC; CDR3 protein: CASSLGGGGFYGYTF
clone size: .; D gene: TRBD2; V gene: TRBV5-8; J gene: TRBJ2-3; CDR3 DNA: TGTGCCAGCAGCCCCGGACTAGCGACAGGGGATACGCAGTATTTT; CDR3 protein: CASSPGLATGDTQYF
clone size: .; D gene: .; V gene: TRBV5-6; J gene: TRBJ1-6; CDR3 DNA: TGTGCCCAACACTGTCCGGGAGGGGGGGGGCCTGTTGCACCCCTCCACTTT; CDR3 protein: CAQHCPGGGGPVAPLHF
clone size: .; D gene: .; V gene: TRBV5-4; J gene: TRBJ2-1; CDR3 DNA: TGTGCCAGCAGCTTGGACGGGGGCTCCTACAATGAGCAGTTCTTC; CDR3 protein: CASSLDGGSYNEQFF
clone size: .; D gene: .; V gene: TRBV4-2; J gene: TRBJ2-5; CDR3 DNA: TGTGCCAGCAGCCAAGATTGGAGTAAAGAGACCCAGTACTTC; CDR3 protein: CASSQDWSKETQYF
clone size: .; D gene: .; V gene: TRBV4-1; J gene: TRBJ2-2; CDR3 DNA: TGCGCCAGCAGCCCGCCTGGGGGGACCGGGGAGCTGTTTTTT; CDR3 protein: CASSPPGGTGELFF
clone size: once; D gene: TRBD2; V gene: TRBV4-1; J gene: TRBJ2-1; CDR3 DNA: TGCGCCAGCAGCGAGACTAGCGGGGGGGCATATGAGCAGTTCTTC; CDR3 protein: CASSETSGGAYEQFF
clone size: .; D gene: .; V gene: TRBV3-1/TRBV3-2; J gene: TRBJ1-6; CDR3 DNA: TGTGCCAGCAGCCAACGGGGGAACTCACCCCTCCACTTT; CDR3 protein: CASSQRGNSPLHF
clone size: .; D gene: TRBD1; V gene: TRBV3-1/TRBV3-2; J gene: TRBJ1-6; CDR3 DNA: TGTGCCAGCAGCCAAGGACAGGGGTATTCACCCCTCCACTTT; CDR3 protein: CASSQGQGYSPLHF
clone size: .; D gene: TRBD2; V gene: TRBV5-1; J gene: TRBJ2-5; CDR3 DNA: TGCGCCAGCAGTTATACCAAAGCGGGAGACGAAGAGACCCAGTACTTC; CDR3 protein: CASSYTKAGDEETQYF
clone size: .; D gene: TRBD2; V gene: TRBV14; J gene: TRBJ2-7; CDR3 DNA: TGTGCCAGCAGCCAGACCCTGTTTGGCGCGGGGGTTCCGTCTTCCGAGCAGTACTTC; CDR3 protein: CASSQTLFGAGVPSSEQYF
clone size: once; D gene: TRBD1; V gene: TRBV6-6; J gene: TRBJ1-2; CDR3 DNA: TGTGCCAGCAGTCAGACAGGGCTGGGCTACACCTTC; CDR3 protein: CASSQTGLGYTF
clone size: .; D gene: TRBD1; V gene: TRBV3-1/TRBV3-2; J gene: TRBJ2-7; CDR3 DNA: TGTACCAGCAGCCAAACCTTGTGGAGACAGGGGTTGGGCGAGCAGTACTTC; CDR3 protein: CTSSQTLWRQGLGEQYF
clone size: .; D gene: TRBD1; V gene: TRBV14; J gene: TRBJ1-1; CDR3 DNA: TGTGCCAGCACCCAATCCAGGACAGGGAACGCTGAAGCTTTCTTT; CDR3 protein: CASTQSRTGNAEAFF
clone size: once; D gene: .; V gene: TRBV11-1; J gene: TRBJ1-1; CDR3 DNA: TGTGCCAGCAACAATTGGGGGGACACTGAAGCTTTCTTT; CDR3 protein: CASNNWGDTEAFF
clone size: .; D gene: .; V gene: TRBV30; J gene: TRBJ1-2; CDR3 DNA: TGTGCCTGGATCCCCATCCGAGGGAGGTATGGCTACACCTTC; CDR3 protein: CAWIPIRGRYGYTF
clone size: .; D gene: TRBD1; V gene: TRBV7-9; J gene: TRBJ2-2; CDR3 DNA: TGTGCCAGCAGCCGTGACAGGGGCGGAACAAGCGGGGAGCTGTTTTTT; CDR3 protein: CASSRDRGGTSGELFF
clone size: few; D gene: .; V gene: TRBV15; J gene: TRBJ2-6; CDR3 DNA: TGTGCCACCAGCAGAGACAACTCTGGGGCCAACGTCCTGACTTTC; CDR3 protein: CATSRDNSGANVLTF
clone size: .; D gene: .; V gene: TRBV28; J gene: TRBJ1-5; CDR3 DNA: TGTGCCAGCCTCCGGGGAGGCGGTTCCCAGCCCCAGCATTTT; CDR3 protein: CASLRGGGSQPQHF
clone size: .; D gene: .; V gene: TRBV19; J gene: TRBJ1-2; CDR3 DNA: TGTGCCAGTAACACCAGGGATAACTATGGCTACACCTTC; CDR3 protein: CASNTRDNYGYTF
clone size: .; D gene: TRBD2; V gene: TRBV30; J gene: TRBJ2-4; CDR3 DNA: TGTGCCTGGAATTCAGCGGGACTAGCCAAAAACATTCAGTACTTC; CDR3 protein: CAWNSAGLAKNIQYF
clone size: .; D gene: .; V gene: TRBV20-1; J gene: TRBJ2-7; CDR3 DNA: TGCAGTGCTAGAACAAACTACGAGCAGTACTTC; CDR3 protein: CSARTNYEQYF
clone size: .; D gene: TRBD1; V gene: TRBV6-2/TRBV6-3; J gene: TRBJ2-2; CDR3 DNA: TGTGCCAGCACCCCAAGAACAGGGGGCACCGGGGAGCTGTTTTTT; CDR3 protein: CASTPRTGGTGELFF
clone size: .; D gene: .; V gene: TRBV5-4; J gene: TRBJ2-7; CDR3 DNA: TGTGCCAGCAGCTCGACTCTAGGGGACGAGCAGTACTTC; CDR3 protein: CASSSTLGDEQYF
clone size: .; D gene: TRBD1; V gene: TRBV5-4; J gene: TRBJ2-7; CDR3 DNA: TGTGCCAGCAGCCTGTTGGGACAGGGGGCTTACGAGCAGTACTTC; CDR3 protein: CASSLLGQGAYEQYF
clone size: .; D gene: .; V gene: TRBV6-6; J gene: TRBJ1-5; CDR3 DNA: TGTGCCAGCAGTCCCCTCGCAAAGGGGGGGCTGCCCAATCAGCCCCAGCATTTT; CDR3 protein: CASSPLAKGGLPNQPQHF
clone size: once; D gene: TRBD2; V gene: TRBV15; J gene: TRBJ2-5; CDR3 DNA: TGTGCCACCAGACCCGGGACTAGCGAGTTAGAGACCCAGTACTTC; CDR3 protein: CATRPGTSELETQYF
clone size: .; D gene: TRBD1; V gene: TRBV19; J gene: TRBJ1-2; CDR3 DNA: TGTGCCAGTAGTATACAGGGGGCGGTCTATGGCTACACCTTC; CDR3 protein: CASSIQGAVYGYTF
clone size: .; D gene: .; V gene: TRBV21-1; J gene: TRBJ1-3; CDR3 DNA: TGTGCCAGCAGCAGGCTTGACGGGAGCTCTGGAAACACCATATATTTT; CDR3 protein: CASSRLDGSSGNTIYF
clone size: .; D gene: TRBD1; V gene: TRBV27; J gene: TRBJ1-5; CDR3 DNA: TGTGCCAGCAGTTTCGGACAGGGCCTACATCAGCCCCAGCATTTT; CDR3 protein: CASSFGQGLHQPQHF
clone size: .; D gene: .; V gene: TRBV7-9; J gene: TRBJ1-1; CDR3 DNA: TGTGCCAGCACCTCACCAGGGAACACTGAAGCTTTCTTT; CDR3 protein: CASTSPGNTEAFF
clone size: .; D gene: TRBD2; V gene: TRBV11-1; J gene: TRBJ2-2; CDR3 DNA: TGTGCCAGGAAGATAGCGGGAGCGAACACCGGGGAGCTGTTTTTT; CDR3 protein: CARKIAGANTGELFF
clone size: .; D gene: .; V gene: TRBV12-2; J gene: TRBJ1-1; CDR3 DNA: TGTGCAAGTCGCTTAGGTCAGGGTTCCACTGAAGCTTTCTTT; CDR3 protein: CASRLGQGSTEAFF
clone size: .; D gene: .; V gene: TRBV28; J gene: TRBJ1-5; CDR3 DNA: TGTGCCAGCAGTCCGAATGGACAGAGAAATCAGCCCCAGCATTTT; CDR3 protein: CASSPNGQRNQPQHF
clone size: .; D gene: .; V gene: TRBV19; J gene: TRBJ2-1; CDR3 DNA: TGTGCCAGTAGTATACTGGGGGGCAATGAGCAGTTCTTC; CDR3 protein: CASSILGGNEQFF
clone size: .; D gene: .; V gene: TRBV7-9; J gene: TRBJ2-1; CDR3 DNA: TGTGCCAGCAGCTTTCTCAGGGACACGAGGCAAAATGAGCAGTTCTTC; CDR3 protein: CASSFLRDTRQNEQFF
clone size: .; D gene: .; V gene: TRBV12-3/TRBV12-4; J gene: TRBJ2-5; CDR3 DNA: TGTGCCAGCAGTTTAACCAGGCAAGAGACCCAGTACTTC; CDR3 protein: CASSLTRQETQYF
clone size: .; D gene: TRBD1; V gene: TRBV9; J gene: TRBJ1-3; CDR3 DNA: TGTGCCAGCAGCGTAGAACAGGGGTCGCCTGGAAACACCATATATTTT; CDR3 protein: CASSVEQGSPGNTIYF
clone size: .; D gene: .; V gene: TRBV30; J gene: TRBJ2-3; CDR3 DNA: TGTGCCTCCGAACTATCAAATACGCAGTATTTT; CDR3 protein: CASELSNTQYF
clone size: .; D gene: TRBD2; V gene: TRBV7-2; J gene: TRBJ2-5; CDR3 DNA: TGTGCCAGCAGCTTATTCCTCCTAGCGGGGGGGGAGACCCAGTACTTC; CDR3 protein: CASSLFLLAGGETQYF
clone size: .; D gene: TRBD1; V gene: TRBV5-8; J gene: TRBJ1-5; CDR3 DNA: TGTGCCAGCAGCTCGGGACAGGCCACCAATCAGCCCCAGCATTTT; CDR3 protein: CASSSGQATNQPQHF